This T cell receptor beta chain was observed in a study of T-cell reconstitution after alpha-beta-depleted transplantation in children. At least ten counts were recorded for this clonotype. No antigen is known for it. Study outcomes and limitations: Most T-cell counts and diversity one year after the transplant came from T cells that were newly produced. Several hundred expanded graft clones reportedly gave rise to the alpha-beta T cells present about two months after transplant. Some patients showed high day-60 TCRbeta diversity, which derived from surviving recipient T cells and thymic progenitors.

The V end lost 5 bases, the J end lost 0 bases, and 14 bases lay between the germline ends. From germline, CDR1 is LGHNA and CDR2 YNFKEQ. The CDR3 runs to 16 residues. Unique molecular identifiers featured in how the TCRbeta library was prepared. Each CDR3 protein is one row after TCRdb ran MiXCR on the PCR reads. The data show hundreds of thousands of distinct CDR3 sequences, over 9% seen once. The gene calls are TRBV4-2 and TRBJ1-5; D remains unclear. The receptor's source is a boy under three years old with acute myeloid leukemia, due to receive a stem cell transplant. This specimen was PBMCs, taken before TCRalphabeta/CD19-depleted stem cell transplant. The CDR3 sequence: CASSSQVGDSNQPQHF. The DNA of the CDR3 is TGTGCCAGCAGCTCCCAGGTCGGGGATAGCAATCAGCCCCAGCATTTT.